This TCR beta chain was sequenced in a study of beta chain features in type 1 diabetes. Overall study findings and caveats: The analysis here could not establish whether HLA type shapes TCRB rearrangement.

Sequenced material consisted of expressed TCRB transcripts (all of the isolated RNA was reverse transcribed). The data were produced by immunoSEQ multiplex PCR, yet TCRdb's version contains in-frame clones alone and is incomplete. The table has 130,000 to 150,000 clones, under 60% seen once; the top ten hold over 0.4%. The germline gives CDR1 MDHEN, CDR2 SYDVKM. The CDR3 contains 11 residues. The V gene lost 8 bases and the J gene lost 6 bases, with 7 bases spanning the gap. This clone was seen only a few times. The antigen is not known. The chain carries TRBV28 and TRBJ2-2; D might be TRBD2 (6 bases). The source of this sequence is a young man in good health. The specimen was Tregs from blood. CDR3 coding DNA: TGTGCCAGCTGGGGGGCCGGGGAGCTGTTTTTT. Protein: CASWGAGELFF.